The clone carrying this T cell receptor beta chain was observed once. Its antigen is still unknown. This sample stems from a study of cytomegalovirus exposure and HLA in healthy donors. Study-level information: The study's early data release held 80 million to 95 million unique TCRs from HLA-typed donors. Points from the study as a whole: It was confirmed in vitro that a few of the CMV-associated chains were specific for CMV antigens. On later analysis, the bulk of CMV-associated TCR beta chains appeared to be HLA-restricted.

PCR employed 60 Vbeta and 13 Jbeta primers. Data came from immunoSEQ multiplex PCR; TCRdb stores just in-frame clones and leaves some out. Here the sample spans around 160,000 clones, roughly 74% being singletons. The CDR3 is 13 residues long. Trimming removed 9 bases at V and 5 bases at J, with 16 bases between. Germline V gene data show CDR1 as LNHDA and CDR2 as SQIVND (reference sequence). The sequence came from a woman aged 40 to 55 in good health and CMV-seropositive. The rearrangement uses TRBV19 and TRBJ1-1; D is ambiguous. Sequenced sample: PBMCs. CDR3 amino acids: CASSGELATEAFF. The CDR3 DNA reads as TGTGCCAGCTCCGGGGAATTGGCGACTGAAGCTTTCTTT. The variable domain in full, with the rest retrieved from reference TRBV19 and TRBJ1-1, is DGGITQSPKYLFRKEGQNVTLSCEQNLNHDAMYWYRQDPGQGLRLIYYSQIVNDFQKGDIAEGYSVSREKKESFPLTVTSAQKNPTAFYLCASSGELATEAFFGQGTRLTVV.